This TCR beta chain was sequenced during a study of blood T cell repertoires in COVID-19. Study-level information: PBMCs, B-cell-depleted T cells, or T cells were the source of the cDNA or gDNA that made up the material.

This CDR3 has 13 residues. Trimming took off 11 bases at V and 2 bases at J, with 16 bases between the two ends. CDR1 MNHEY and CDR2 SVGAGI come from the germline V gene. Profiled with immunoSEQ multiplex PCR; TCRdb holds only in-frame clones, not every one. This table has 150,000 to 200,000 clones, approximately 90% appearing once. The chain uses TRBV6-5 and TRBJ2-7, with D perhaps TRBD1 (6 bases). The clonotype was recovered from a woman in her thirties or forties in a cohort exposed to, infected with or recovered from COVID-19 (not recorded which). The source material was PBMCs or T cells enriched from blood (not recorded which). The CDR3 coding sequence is TGTGCCGGGAGAGGCCGGGACACCTACGAGCAGTACTTC. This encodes CAGRGRDTYEQYF.